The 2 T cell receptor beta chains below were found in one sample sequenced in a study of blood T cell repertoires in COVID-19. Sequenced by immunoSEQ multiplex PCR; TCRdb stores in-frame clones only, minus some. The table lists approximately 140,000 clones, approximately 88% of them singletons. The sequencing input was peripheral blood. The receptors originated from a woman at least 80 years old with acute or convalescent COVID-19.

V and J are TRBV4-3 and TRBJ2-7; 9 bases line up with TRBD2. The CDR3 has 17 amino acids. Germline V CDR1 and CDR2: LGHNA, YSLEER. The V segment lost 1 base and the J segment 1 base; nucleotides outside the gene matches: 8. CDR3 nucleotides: TGCGCCAGCAGCCAAGTTTTTGTGCGGGAGGGATCCTACGAGCAGTACTTC. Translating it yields CASSQVFVREGSYEQYF.

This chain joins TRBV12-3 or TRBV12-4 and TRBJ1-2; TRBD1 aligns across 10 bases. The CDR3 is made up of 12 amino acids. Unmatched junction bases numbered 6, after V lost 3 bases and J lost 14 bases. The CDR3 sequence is CASSLGGQGITF. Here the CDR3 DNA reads TGTGCCAGCAGTTTGGGGGGACAGGGGATAACCTTC.